These T cell receptor beta chains were read from a single sample in a study of cytomegalovirus exposure and HLA in healthy donors. Here immunoSEQ multiplex PCR was the method, and the copy in TCRdb shows in-frame clones only, minus some. Of 90,000 to 120,000 clones listed, roughly 9.1% are singletons. The source material was PBMCs. The source of these receptors is a man aged 40-55 years in good health and CMV-seropositive. CDR3s include the opening cysteine and the closing phenylalanine or tryptophan. Each record gives: CDR3 protein, clone size, D gene, V gene, J gene. D genes are given only for firm matches. For some rows the clone size is stated as once, few or many, or as a class when expanded; others skip it.

CDR3 protein: CAPAVAGDGKETQYF
clone size: NA
D gene: NA
V gene: TRBV23-1
J gene: TRBJ2-5

CDR3 protein: CASSLAASDTYEQYF
clone size: few
D gene: NA
V gene: TRBV5-5
J gene: TRBJ2-7

CDR3 protein: CASSFGGSSGANVLTF
clone size: few
D gene: TRBD2
V gene: TRBV5-1
J gene: TRBJ2-6

CDR3 protein: CASSPRTTRDTEAFF
clone size: few
D gene: NA
V gene: TRBV18
J gene: TRBJ1-1

CDR3 protein: CASSRDRGNTGELFF
clone size: NA
D gene: TRBD1
V gene: TRBV6-5
J gene: TRBJ2-2

CDR3 protein: CASSRTSYEQYF
clone size: NA
D gene: NA
V gene: TRBV28
J gene: TRBJ2-7

CDR3 protein: CASSRRLAGPYEQYF
clone size: NA
D gene: TRBD2
V gene: TRBV5-6
J gene: TRBJ2-7

CDR3 protein: CASSYPRGGESKTQYF
clone size: NA
D gene: TRBD2
V gene: TRBV6-5
J gene: TRBJ2-5

CDR3 protein: CASSPGGRMSTDTQYF
clone size: NA
D gene: NA
V gene: TRBV5-4
J gene: TRBJ2-3

CDR3 protein: CASSFRDRRGYTF
clone size: few
D gene: TRBD1
V gene: TRBV27
J gene: TRBJ1-2

CDR3 protein: CASSQALAQGNQPQHF
clone size: NA
D gene: NA
V gene: TRBV4-1
J gene: TRBJ1-5

CDR3 protein: CASSQGGKTQYF
clone size: NA
D gene: NA
V gene: TRBV11-2
J gene: TRBJ2-5

CDR3 protein: CSVPGGFTDTQYF
clone size: NA
D gene: TRBD1
V gene: TRBV29-1
J gene: TRBJ2-3

CDR3 protein: CATEIGLAEFF
clone size: few
D gene: TRBD2
V gene: TRBV7-9
J gene: TRBJ2-1

CDR3 protein: CAIPTGFNEKLFF
clone size: few
D gene: NA
V gene: TRBV6-1
J gene: TRBJ1-4

CDR3 protein: CASSNPGQVHEQYF
clone size: few
D gene: TRBD1
V gene: TRBV19
J gene: TRBJ2-7

CDR3 protein: CASSPGQGAGTDKQYF
clone size: NA
D gene: TRBD1
V gene: TRBV4-2
J gene: TRBJ2-3